This T cell receptor (beta chain) was profiled in a study of blood T cell repertoires in COVID-19. Study at large: Sites across the United States, Italy and Spain contributed samples from acute and convalescent COVID-19. Sources were T cells, B-cell-depleted T cells, or PBMCs; the material itself was cDNA or gDNA.

Germline assignment: CDR1 SNHLY and CDR2 FYNNEI. The CDR3 runs 14 residues. V shed 5 bases, J shed 2 bases, and the junction held 0 bases outside the gene matches. The data were produced by immunoSEQ multiplex PCR, yet TCRdb's version contains in-frame clones alone and is incomplete. The sample records tens of thousands of clones, 89% being singletons. Sequencing was done on a sample of peripheral blood. This clonotype was sampled from a man aged 55 to 69 with active COVID-19. The chain uses TRBV2 and TRBJ2-2; 9 nucleotides agree with TRBD1. This CDR3 reads CASSTGGNTGELFF. CDR3 DNA sequence: TGTGCCAGCAGTACAGGGGGCAACACCGGGGAGCTGTTTTTT.